What follows are 23 T cell receptor beta chains derived from one specimen sequenced in a study of CD4+ T cells in melanoma. Here immunoSEQ multiplex PCR was the method, and the copy in TCRdb shows in-frame clones only, minus some. This table has about 140,000 clones, around 90% appearing once. The receptors were gathered from a human donor with melanoma.

The chain joins TRBV18 to TRBJ2-1, with 11 bases aligning to TRBD2. J was trimmed by 9 bases and V by 4 bases; bases with no gene match: 8. CDR3 length equals 15 residues. CDR1 and CDR2 (germline): KGHSH, LQKENI. The CDR3 DNA follows: TGTGCCAGCTCACTTAGCGGGGGGGCCGGATCTGAGCAGTTCTTC. This gives the protein CASSLSGGAGSEQFF.

The chain recombines TRBV7-6 with TRBJ2-5; TRBD2 matches at 10 bases. J was trimmed by 6 bases and V by 4 bases; bases with no gene match: 5. The CDR3 runs to 14 residues. Germline V gives CDR1 SGHVS, CDR2 FNYEAQ. This CDR3 reads CASSYTSGVKTQYF. Written as DNA, the CDR3 is TGTGCCAGCAGCTACACTAGCGGGGTAAAGACCCAGTACTTC.

The rearrangement uses TRBV5-1 and TRBJ2-2, with D unresolved. The CDR3 consists of 13 residues. Germline values: CDR1 SGHRS, CDR2 YFSETQ. V was cut by 3 bases and J by 6 bases, with 9 bases left in between. The CDR3 nucleotides are TGCGCCAGCAGCTCGGACCTGTCCGGGGAGCTGTTTTTT. Translated: CASSSDLSGELFF.

The CDR3: CASSPAGTLEGNTIYF. Here the CDR3 DNA reads TGTGCCAGCTCACCAGCCGGGACGTTAGAGGGAAACACCATATATTTT. This sequence joins TRBV18 and TRBJ1-3; perhaps TRBD1 as D (5 bases). The germline V and J ends were trimmed by 2 bases and 4 bases, with 15 bases remaining between them. Per germline, CDR1 KGHSH and CDR2 LQKENI. The CDR3 runs to 16 residues.

This clone showed up just once. The rearrangement links TRBV30 to TRBJ1-6; TRBD1 might be the D (6 bases). CDR3 length: 15 amino acids. Trimming took off 1 base at V and 7 bases at J, with 14 bases between the two ends. In germline, CDR1 is GTSNPN, CDR2 SVGIG (reference sequence). CDR3 in amino acids: CAWSEWGAGNSPLHF. CDR3 nucleotide sequence: TGTGCCTGGAGTGAATGGGGGGCGGGGAATTCACCCCTCCACTTT.

This clone showed up just once. The genes are TRBV4-2 and TRBJ2-7; D is unresolved. This CDR3 region has 11 residues. Trimming took off 1 base at V and 5 bases at J, with 3 bases between the two ends. Germline V gives CDR1 LGHNA, CDR2 YNFKEQ. The chain's CDR3 is CASSQAHEQYF. The CDR3 DNA is TGTGCCAGCAGCCAAGCCCACGAGCAGTACTTC.

The chain has TRBV27 and TRBJ1-2; D is perhaps TRBD1 (5 bases). The CDR3 has 14 residues. Germline V gene data show CDR1 as MNHEY and CDR2 as SMNVEV (reference sequence). The ends were cut back, 8 bases at V and 6 bases at J, with 19 bases in the middle. The CDR3 loop is CASGRPRQNDGYTF. Written as DNA, the CDR3 is TGTGCCAGCGGACGCCCCCGACAGAATGATGGCTACACCTTC.

V is TRBV6-1 and J is TRBJ1-6, with TRBD1 matching 7 bases. CDR3 length equals 15 residues. The J segment lost 10 bases and the V segment lost 3 bases, leaving 9 bases of the junction unmatched. Germline V gene data show CDR1 as MNHNS and CDR2 as SASEGT. The CDR3 nucleotides read TGTGCCAGCAGTGAGCTGACAGGGACTCAATCACCCCTCCACTTT. Translating gives CASSELTGTQSPLHF.

This sequence joins TRBV29-1 and TRBJ2-2; no clear D gene. The CDR3 spans 12 residues. Trimming removed 6 bases from V and 3 bases from J, with 8 bases in between. Germline V gene lookup returns CDR1 SQVTM and CDR2 ANQGSEA. CDR3: CSVGWHTGELFF. The CDR3 DNA reads as TGCAGCGTGGGCTGGCACACCGGGGAGCTGTTTTTT.

J is TRBJ1-6 and V is TRBV5-3, with a tentative D call TRBD1 (5 bases). TRBV5-3 belongs to the ORF category, with a function that is uncertain. The V end was cut by 0 bases, the J end by 3 bases, with 10 bases between. The CDR3 contains 16 residues. The CDR3 DNA sequence: TGTGCCAGAAGCTTGGGAGGGGACCGCTATAATTCACCCCTCCACTTT. Encoded protein: CARSLGGDRYNSPLHF.

This chain joins TRBV15 and TRBJ1-2, with unresolved D. Germline V gene lookup returns CDR1 LNHNV and CDR2 YYDKDF (reference sequence). The CDR3 has 16 amino acids. The V gene lost 0 bases and the J gene lost 4 bases, with 15 bases spanning the gap. For the CDR3, the DNA is TGTGCCACCAGCAGAGAATATAATCCTAATCCCTATGGCTACACCTTC. Protein product: CATSREYNPNPYGYTF.

This rearrangement joins TRBV2 to TRBJ1-4, with D possibly matching TRBD1 (5 bases). Germline V gene sequence: CDR1 SNHLY, CDR2 FYNNEI. The CDR3 contains 13 residues. Trimming took off 10 bases at V and 5 bases at J, with 14 bases between the two ends. This CDR3 is CATDSDLNEKLFF. CDR3 nucleotides: TGTGCCACCGACAGCGATTTAAATGAAAAACTGTTTTTT. The full variable domain, its missing parts supplied by reference TRBV2 and TRBJ1-4, is EPEVTQTPSHQVTQMGQEVILRCVPISNHLYFYWYRQILGQKVEFLVSFYNNEISEKSEIFDDQFSVERPDGSNFTLKIRSTKLEDSAMYFCATDSDLNEKLFFGSGTQLSVL.

CDR3 protein: CASSSTGLVEPLHF. The CDR3 bases are TGTGCCAGCAGTTCGACAGGGCTGGTAGAACCCCTCCACTTT. The chain recombines TRBV6-5 with TRBJ1-6, with 7 positions matching TRBD1. In germline, CDR1 is MNHEY, CDR2 SVGAGI. J lost 12 bases, V lost 4 bases, and 9 bases had no gene match. The CDR3 is made up of 14 amino acids.

The V gene is TRBV7-2, the J gene TRBJ1-5; D not resolved. The germline V and J ends were trimmed by 4 bases and 7 bases, with 11 bases remaining between them. Looked up from germline, CDR1 is SGHTA and CDR2 is FQGNSA. This CDR3 spans 13 amino acids. The CDR3 coding sequence is TGTGCCAGCAGCTCGACTATCAAGCAGCCCCAGCATTTT. Protein product: CASSSTIKQPQHF.

V is TRBV5-1 and J is TRBJ2-3, with 8 bases fitting TRBD2. CDR3 size: 16 residues. The J segment lost 6 bases and the V segment lost 4 bases, leaving 13 bases of the junction unmatched. CDR1 and CDR2 (germline): SGHRS, YFSETQ. This chain's CDR3 is CASSQPTSVGLDTQYF. The CDR3 bases are TGCGCCAGCAGCCAGCCGACTAGCGTCGGTCTGGATACGCAGTATTTT.

The V call is TRBV11-1, the J call TRBJ2-5; D not resolved. The DNA end is a closer match to TRBJ2-7, so the J assignment may be wrong. This CDR3 has 13 residues. Germline V gene sequence: CDR1 SGHAT, CDR2 FQDESV (reference sequence). In DNA form, the CDR3 reads TGTGCCAGCAGCTTAAGAACCCCCTACGAGCAGTACTTC. Translated: CASSLRTPYEQYF.

The chain links TRBV18 to TRBJ1-6, with D possibly TRBD1 on 6 matching bases. The CDR3 is made up of 14 amino acids. The germline V gene encodes CDR1 KGHSH and CDR2 LQKENI. Deletions cut 2 bases from V and 10 bases from J, with 12 bases between. For the CDR3, the DNA is TGTGCCAGCTCACCAAGACAGGCACAATCACCCCTCCACTTT. Translating it yields CASSPRQAQSPLHF.

This chain uses TRBV5-1 with TRBJ1-2; 7 bases are shared with TRBD1. J was trimmed by 5 bases and V by 3 bases; bases with no gene match: 4. Germline assignment: CDR1 SGHRS and CDR2 YFSETQ. The CDR3 is 13 amino acids. The CDR3: CASSWDSAYGYTF. DNA of the CDR3: TGCGCCAGCAGCTGGGACAGTGCGTATGGCTACACCTTC. Variable domain in full (rest from reference TRBV5-1 and TRBJ1-2): KAGVTQTPRYLIKTRGQQVTLSCSPISGHRSVSWYQQTPGQGLQFLFEYFSETQRNKGNFPGRFSGRQFSNSRSEMNVSTLELGDSALYLCASSWDSAYGYTFGSGTRLTVV.

This chain links TRBV2 with TRBJ2-1; no reliable D call. The germline V and J ends were trimmed by 6 bases and 1 base, with 10 bases remaining between them. CDR3 length: 14 amino acids. Looked up from germline, CDR1 is SNHLY and CDR2 is FYNNEI. The CDR3 spells CASSNQPSYNEQFF. Here the CDR3 DNA reads TGTGCCAGCAGCAACCAGCCGTCCTACAATGAGCAGTTCTTC.

The gene calls are TRBV11-2 and TRBJ2-7; the match to TRBD2 covers 13 bases. This CDR3 is built from 19 residues. Germline lookup yields CDR1 SGHAT and CDR2 FQNNGV. The junction had 13 bases not matched to a gene; V was cut back by 5 bases and J by 0 bases. For the CDR3, the DNA is TGTGCCAGCAGCCCGAGACTAGCGGGGGGTCCGAAAACCTCCTACGAGCAGTACTTC. Translated, it gives CASSPRLAGGPKTSYEQYF.

The chain joins TRBV10-2 to TRBJ1-6, with unresolved D. V was shortened by 8 bases and J by 0 bases, with 11 bases between the two germline ends. There are 15 residues in the CDR3. CDR1 is WSHSY and CDR2 is SAAADI in the germline V gene. The CDR3 DNA follows: TGCGCCAGCTCCCTTGGGAGCTCCTATAATTCACCCCTCCACTTT. Its translation is CASSLGSSYNSPLHF.

Turning to this clone: A read error may produce the germline difference seen at one junction end. V is TRBV18 and J is TRBJ2-7, with D perhaps TRBD1 or TRBD2 (7 bases each). This CDR3 has 16 amino acids. From germline, CDR1 is KGHSH and CDR2 LQKENI. For the CDR3, the DNA is TGTGCCAGCTCCCCACTAAACTCCGGCAGGGGGGGGGAGCAGTACTTC. It codes for CASSPLNSGRGGEQYF.

This chain joins TRBV5-6 and TRBJ1-5, with D unclear. Germline V gives CDR1 SGHDT, CDR2 YYEEEE. The CDR3 has 13 residues. Between the trimmed V and J ends, which lost 2 bases and 5 bases, there was a span of 8 bases. The CDR3 region is CASSFGGYQPQHF. CDR3 in DNA: TGTGCCAGCAGCTTTGGCGGCTATCAGCCCCAGCATTTT.